This T cell receptor beta chain was recorded in a study of blood T cell repertoires in COVID-19. This clone was seen only once. Germline V gene lookup returns CDR1 MDHEN and CDR2 SYDVKM. The V end lost 7 bases, the J end lost 3 bases, and 16 bases lay between the germline ends. This CDR3 comprises 14 residues. Profiled with immunoSEQ multiplex PCR; TCRdb holds only in-frame clones, not every one. The table shows a few hundred thousand clones, with approximately 85% occurring only once. This TCR was sampled from a man aged 50 to 59 with active or convalescent COVID-19. Sequencing was done on a sample of peripheral blood. This chain joins TRBV28 and TRBJ2-7; D perhaps matches TRBD1 (6 bases). The CDR3 loop reads CASTPPRGGYEQYF. The CDR3 nucleotides read TGTGCCAGCACCCCTCCCAGGGGTGGCTACGAGCAGTACTTC.